Here is one T cell receptor beta chain with its context. This CDR3 comprises 15 residues. V lost 5 bases, J lost 2 bases, and 14 bases lay in between. Per germline, CDR1 MNHEY and CDR2 SVGAGI. This sample was included in a study of blood T cell repertoires in COVID-19. Assay used: immunoSEQ multiplex PCR; TCRdb lists only in-frame clones, some missing. Among under 100,000 clones listed, about 80% were seen once. Sequencing input: peripheral blood. This receptor was taken from a woman aged 40 to 50 with active or convalescent COVID-19. The chain carries TRBV6-5 and TRBJ2-3; D unclear. Here the CDR3 reads CASSPRIQNTDTQYF. In DNA form, the CDR3 reads TGTGCCAGCAGTCCAAGAATACAGAACACAGATACGCAGTATTTT.